A single sample gave rise to the 13 T cell receptor beta chains below, sequenced in a study of T cells in Graves' hyperthyroidism and ophthalmopathy. RNA transcripts provided the source from which TCR beta CDR3 regions were amplified. During a first-round RT-PCR of the TCR CDR3, the HTBI primer set was used. Each CDR3 protein gets one entry after TCRdb re-called the multiplex PCR reads with MiXCR. The sample includes over 700,000 distinct CDR3 sequences, more than 30% of them seen just once. The sample consisted of blood. The receptor set was obtained from a man younger than 35 with Graves' hyperthyroidism.

This clonotype was found a few times. The V call is TRBV11-2, the J call TRBJ1-2; no reliable D call. CDR1 SGHAT and CDR2 FQNNGV come from the germline V gene. V was cut by 6 bases and J by 6 bases, with 17 bases left in between. The CDR3 totals 14 residues. CDR3 protein: CASSESGLPHGYTF. The CDR3 DNA reads as TGTGCCAGCAGTGAATCTGGGTTGCCCCATGGCTACACCTTC.

V and J are TRBV5-4 and TRBJ2-2; 10 bases are shared with TRBD2. Germline V gives CDR1 SGHNT, CDR2 YYREEE (reference sequence). The J segment lost 1 base and the V segment lost 4 bases, leaving 4 bases of the junction unmatched. This CDR3 has 16 residues. The CDR3 loop is CASSLSSGGNTGELFF. CDR3 DNA: TGTGCCAGCAGCCTGTCTAGCGGGGGGAACACCGGGGAGCTGTTTTTT.

This chain connects TRBV5-5 to TRBJ1-5; TRBD1 might be the D (6 bases). The V and J ends lost 4 bases and 4 bases respectively, with 15 bases between them. Germline V gene lookup returns CDR1 SGHKS and CDR2 YYEKEE (reference sequence). The CDR3 totals 15 residues. The CDR3 DNA is TGTGCCAGCAGCGGGGACATCGGAGCAAATCAGCCCCAGCATTTT. This translates into CASSGDIGANQPQHF.

Many counts were recorded for this clonotype. The chain combines TRBV29-1 with TRBJ1-2; D unclear. The CDR3 is 12 amino acids. Looked up from germline, CDR1 is SQVTM and CDR2 is ANQGSEA. Trimming left V 0 bases short and J 7 bases short, with 9 bases between. CDR3 sequence (DNA): TGCAGCGTTGAAGATCTAGTTCCTGGCTACACCTTC. Residues: CSVEDLVPGYTF.

This clonotype was seen a few times. The rearrangement joins TRBV29-1 to TRBJ2-3; D might be TRBD2 (6 bases). Per the germline V gene, CDR1 is SQVTM and CDR2 is ANQGSEA. The CDR3 loop spans 16 amino acids. V shed 4 bases and J shed 5 bases, with 22 bases lying between them. The CDR3 DNA reads as TGCAGCGTTGTGGTAGCGGTCCTGATGAGTGGAGATACGCAGTATTTT. Protein sequence: CSVVVAVLMSGDTQYF.

This clonotype was recorded many times. This chain connects TRBV7-9 to TRBJ2-7; 11 bases fit TRBD2. The CDR3 is 14 amino acids. With V trimmed by 5 bases and J by 4 bases, 4 bases remained unmatched. The germline V gene encodes CDR1 SEHNR and CDR2 FQNEAQ (reference sequence). The CDR3 DNA is TGTGCCAGCAGCCGGACTAGCGGGCTATACGAGCAGTACTTC. Encoded protein: CASSRTSGLYEQYF.

This clonotype was detected only a few times. The V gene is TRBV7-9, the J gene TRBJ2-5; TRBD2 aligns across 7 bases. With 6 bases clipped from V and 2 bases from J, the junction kept 12 bases outside the gene matches. CDR1 and CDR2 (germline): SEHNR, FQNEAQ (reference sequence). This CDR3 has 16 residues. The CDR3 region has the DNA TGTGCCAGCAGTTACCCCCGGCTAGCGGCACAAGAGACCCAGTACTTC. Translated, it gives CASSYPRLAAQETQYF.

This clonotype has just a few counts. The V and J genes are TRBV6-5 and TRBJ1-1, with D possibly TRBD1 on 6 matching bases. CDR1 and CDR2 (germline): MNHEY, SVGAGI. Trimming removed 6 bases from V and 4 bases from J, with 15 bases in between. CDR3 size: 14 residues. The CDR3, as DNA: TGTGCCAGCAGGCAACAGGGCGGGAGCACTGAAGCTTTCTTT. It yields the protein CASRQQGGSTEAFF.

V gene TRBV10-3 combines with J gene TRBJ1-5; 8 bases are shared with TRBD1. The CDR3 runs 13 residues. The V and J ends lost 6 bases and 6 bases, in that order; junction bases with no gene match: 4. Germline assignment: CDR1 ENHRY and CDR2 SYGVKD. CDR3 in amino acids: CAISGQGSQPQHF. The CDR3 coding sequence is TGTGCCATCAGCGGACAGGGCTCTCAGCCCCAGCATTTT.

This clonotype appeared a few times. The rearrangement joins TRBV20-1 to TRBJ2-7, with a weak D call TRBD2 (6 bases). Trimming shortened V by 0 bases and J by 2 bases, and 11 bases separated the two germline ends. Germline CDR1 is DFQATT and CDR2 is SNEGSKA (reference sequence). The CDR3 runs 14 residues. DNA of the CDR3: TGCAGTGCTAGAGATGGGGGGTCCACCTACGAGCAGTACTTC. Its translation is CSARDGGSTYEQYF.

The gene calls are TRBV20-1 and TRBJ2-5, with D uncertain. The CDR3 length is 12 residues. Trimming left V 5 bases short and J 5 bases short, with 12 bases between. The germline V gene encodes CDR1 DFQATT and CDR2 SNEGSKA (reference sequence). Here the CDR3 DNA reads TGCAGTGCTTCCTGGTCTGGGGAGACCCAGTACTTC. It translates to CSASWSGETQYF.

This clonotype was found many times. The chain joins TRBV9 to TRBJ2-5; no definite D call. Between the trimmed V and J ends, which lost 1 base and 2 bases, there was a span of 6 bases. CDR3 length equals 13 residues. Germline CDR1 and CDR2: SGDLS and YYNGEE. The CDR3 nucleotides read TGTGCCAGCAGCGTAAGTCCGCAAGAGACCCAGTACTTC. Encoded protein: CASSVSPQETQYF.

The chain recombines TRBV7-8 with TRBJ1-4; D may be TRBD1 (6 bases). The V end was cut by 1 base, the J end by 5 bases, with 11 bases between. This CDR3 spans 15 amino acids. The germline V gene encodes CDR1 SGHVS and CDR2 FQNEAQ. The CDR3 sequence: CASSLGRGENEKLFF. In DNA, the CDR3 is TGTGCCAGCAGCTTAGGCAGGGGAGAGAATGAAAAACTGTTTTTT.